These T cell receptor beta chains were read from a single sample in a study of early T cells in non-severe SARS-CoV-2 infection. TCRdb redid the calling of the 5' RACE reads with MiXCR, one entry per CDR3 protein. The table has approximately 71,000 distinct CDR3 sequences, around 10% seen once. The sample comprised whole blood. Every receptor here comes from an adult who was a healthcare worker with PCR-confirmed SARS-CoV-2 infection or an uninfected control (not recorded which). The CDR3 runs from the conserved cysteine through the conserved F or W. The D gene is left open where the match is weak. The listing skips clone size in some rows; elsewhere it reads once, few, many or a size class.

-	TRBJ2-1	TRBV29-1	TRBD2	CSATSGGAYEQFF	TGCAGCGCCACTAGCGGGGGGGCGTATGAGCAGTTCTTC
few	TRBJ2-5	TRBV5-1	-	CASRAGLQETQYF	TGCGCCAGCAGAGCAGGGTTGCAAGAGACCCAGTACTTC
-	TRBJ2-2	TRBV6-1	TRBD1	CATWTGDTGELFF	TGTGCCACGTGGACAGGGGACACCGGGGAGCTGTTTTTT
-	TRBJ1-6	TRBV2	-	CASSFLLLQEEEAPLHF	TGTGCCAGCAGTTTCCTGCTTTTACAGGAAGAAGAGGCACCCCTCCACTTT
few	TRBJ2-5	TRBV11-2	-	CASSRHSRLQETQYF	TGTGCCAGCAGCAGACATTCACGCCTCCAAGAGACCCAGTACTTC
-	TRBJ2-3	TRBV9	-	CASSPFAGNTDTQYF	TGTGCCAGCAGCCCTTTTGCGGGGAATACAGATACGCAGTATTTT
few	TRBJ2-2	TRBV29-1	-	CSVEAGELFF	TGCAGCGTGGAAGCCGGGGAGCTGTTTTTT
few	TRBJ2-2	TRBV7-8	TRBD2	CASSPGTSGGLHTGELFF	TGTGCCAGCAGCCCAGGGACTAGCGGGGGGCTACACACCGGGGAGCTGTTTTTT
many	TRBJ1-1	TRBV12-3/TRBV12-4	-	CASSFSENTEAFF	TGTGCCAGCAGTTTCTCAGAGAACACTGAAGCTTTCTTT
many	TRBJ2-7	TRBV29-1	-	CSAARGSSYEQYF	TGCAGCGCGGCACGGGGGTCTTCCTACGAGCAGTACTTC
many	TRBJ1-1	TRBV5-1	-	CASSSLGQGRLRYTEAFF	TGCGCCAGCAGCTCCCTCGGTCAGGGGAGGTTAAGGTACACTGAAGCTTTCTTT
few	TRBJ2-5	TRBV7-9	TRBD1	CASSPWMGQGETQYF	TGTGCCAGCAGCCCATGGATGGGACAGGGGGAGACCCAGTACTTC
many	TRBJ2-2	TRBV7-9	TRBD1	CASTEGAFTDTGELFF	TGTGCCAGCACCGAGGGGGCCTTCACAGACACCGGGGAGCTGTTTTTT
many	TRBJ2-3	TRBV2	TRBD2	CASRTLAGPDTQYF	TGTGCCAGCAGAACCCTAGCGGGGCCAGATACGCAGTATTTT
many	TRBJ2-7	TRBV11-2	-	CASSLDVFRDYEQYF	TGTGCCAGCAGCTTAGATGTTTTCAGGGACTACGAGCAGTACTTC
few	TRBJ2-7	TRBV29-1	TRBD1	CSVNRGPEQYF	TGCAGCGTAAACAGGGGGCCTGAACAGTACTTC
few	TRBJ2-3	TRBV6-1	-	CASSEGRSPGNTQYF	TGTGCCAGCAGTGAAGGTCGGTCTCCGGGGAATACGCAGTATTTT
-	TRBJ2-2	TRBV9	-	CASSSKASTGELFF	TGTGCCAGCAGCTCAAAGGCGTCTACCGGGGAGCTGTTTTTT
-	TRBJ2-1	TRBV11-2	-	CASSSHFRGPRSYNEQFF	TGTGCCAGCAGCTCCCACTTCCGGGGCCCCAGATCCTACAATGAGCAGTTCTTC
many	TRBJ2-2	TRBV4-2	TRBD2	CASSRDLAGENTGELFF	TGTGCCAGCAGTCGTGATCTAGCGGGGGAAAACACCGGGGAGCTGTTTTTT
few	TRBJ2-5	TRBV18	TRBD2	CASSLLGRLAGTRETQYF	TGTGCCAGCTCTCTACTCGGCCGACTAGCGGGAACCCGAGAGACCCAGTACTTC
-	TRBJ1-5	TRBV12-5	-	CASGYPRGGSNQPQHF	TGTGCTAGTGGTTACCCTCGAGGGGGGAGCAATCAGCCCCAGCATTTT
many	TRBJ1-1	TRBV27	TRBD1	CASSSNRGGTEAFF	TGTGCCAGCAGTTCCAACAGGGGTGGCACTGAAGCTTTCTTT
few	TRBJ2-1	TRBV4-2	-	CASSQDSGREEDNEQFF	TGTGCCAGCAGCCAAGATTCAGGCCGAGAAGAGGACAATGAGCAGTTCTTC
-	TRBJ1-4	TRBV15	-	CATSKMGGEKLFF	TGTGCCACCAGTAAGATGGGGGGCGAAAAACTGTTTTTT
few	TRBJ1-1	TRBV6-2/TRBV6-3	-	CASSYGAATEAFF	TGTGCCAGCAGTTACGGGGCAGCCACTGAAGCTTTCTTT
-	TRBJ2-1	TRBV4-2	-	CASSQEGGGGQLFF	TGTGCCAGCAGCCAAGAGGGAGGCGGCGGCCAGCTGTTCTTC
-	TRBJ1-6	TRBV30	-	CAWSEGGENSPLHF	TGTGCCTGGAGTGAAGGAGGGGAAAATTCACCCCTCCACTTT
many	TRBJ1-4	TRBV7-6	-	CASSLRHREKLFF	TGTGCCAGCAGCTTAAGGCATCGGGAAAAACTGTTTTTT
-	TRBJ1-5	TRBV12-3/TRBV12-4	-	CASSTRESNQPQHF	TGTGCCAGCAGTACCCGGGAGAGCAATCAGCCCCAGCATTTT
many	TRBJ2-4	TRBV6-6	-	CASSYLFRGAGVIQYF	TGTGCCAGCAGTTACTTGTTCCGGGGGGCCGGAGTGATTCAGTACTTC
few	TRBJ2-2	TRBV29-1	TRBD2	CSVRLALTGELFF	TGCAGCGTTCGACTAGCGCTCACCGGGGAGCTGTTTTTT
-	TRBJ2-3	TRBV7-2	TRBD1	CASPQGGRGNTDTQYF	TGTGCCAGCCCTCAAGGGGGCCGAGGAAACACAGATACGCAGTATTTT
many	TRBJ2-2	TRBV7-7	TRBD1	CASSRTGGTGELFF	TGTGCTAGCAGCCGGACAGGGGGCACCGGGGAGCTGTTTTTT
many	TRBJ2-2	TRBV5-6	TRBD1	CASSIGQGARTGELFF	TGTGCCAGCAGCATCGGACAGGGGGCTCGCACCGGGGAGCTGTTTTTT
many	TRBJ1-4	TRBV5-6	-	CASSPFWGANEKLFF	TGTGCCAGCAGCCCCTTTTGGGGGGCTAATGAAAAACTGTTTTTT
-	TRBJ2-5	TRBV12-3/TRBV12-4	-	CASSLSRGRKQETQYF	TGTGCCAGCAGTTTATCTCGGGGGAGAAAGCAAGAGACCCAGTACTTC
-	TRBJ1-4	TRBV5-1	-	CASSVAPNGLRTNEKLFF	TGCGCCAGCAGCGTAGCACCCAACGGATTACGGACTAATGAAAAACTGTTTTTT
few	TRBJ2-1	TRBV20-1	-	CSARDPQTLYNEQFF	TGCAGTGCTAGAGACCCCCAGACGCTCTACAATGAGCAGTTCTTC
-	TRBJ2-1	TRBV14	TRBD2	CASSQGLAGGYYNEQFF	TGTGCCAGCAGCCAGGGTCTAGCGGGAGGCTACTACAATGAGCAGTTCTTC
many	TRBJ1-2	TRBV20-1	-	CSASAQGNIGGYTF	TGCAGTGCTAGTGCGCAGGGAAATATTGGAGGCTACACCTTC
-	TRBJ2-7	TRBV11-2	-	CASSSGFQYEQYF	TGTGCCAGCAGTTCGGGATTCCAGTACGAGCAGTACTTC
few	TRBJ2-2	TRBV20-1	-	CSASGLSSPGELFF	TGCAGTGCTAGTGGGCTTAGTAGTCCCGGGGAGCTGTTTTTT
many	TRBJ2-7	TRBV14	TRBD2	CASRLTSGNIDEQYF	TGTGCCAGCCGCCTCACTAGCGGGAATATAGACGAGCAGTACTTC
many	TRBJ1-2	TRBV7-3	-	CASSFDGNYGYTF	TGTGCCAGCAGCTTCGACGGCAACTATGGCTACACCTTC
-	TRBJ2-4	TRBV28	-	CASRLGGPKNIQYF	TGTGCCAGCAGACTCGGGGGCCCCAAAAACATTCAGTACTTC
many	TRBJ1-1	TRBV12-3/TRBV12-4	-	CASTPTADNTEAFF	TGTGCCAGCACCCCCACGGCAGACAACACTGAAGCTTTCTTT
few	TRBJ1-4	TRBV27	-	CASSQGGDPKKLFF	TGTGCCAGCAGCCAAGGGGGGGACCCAAAGAAACTGTTTTTT
-	TRBJ1-1	TRBV21-1	-	CASSKLWVGFRDSYKNTEAFF	TGTGCCAGCAGCAAATTATGGGTAGGGTTTAGGGACAGCTACAAGAACACTGAAGCTTTCTTT
many	TRBJ2-7	TRBV5-1	TRBD2	CASGSGGALDEQYF	TGCGCCAGCGGGAGCGGGGGGGCCTTGGACGAGCAGTACTTC